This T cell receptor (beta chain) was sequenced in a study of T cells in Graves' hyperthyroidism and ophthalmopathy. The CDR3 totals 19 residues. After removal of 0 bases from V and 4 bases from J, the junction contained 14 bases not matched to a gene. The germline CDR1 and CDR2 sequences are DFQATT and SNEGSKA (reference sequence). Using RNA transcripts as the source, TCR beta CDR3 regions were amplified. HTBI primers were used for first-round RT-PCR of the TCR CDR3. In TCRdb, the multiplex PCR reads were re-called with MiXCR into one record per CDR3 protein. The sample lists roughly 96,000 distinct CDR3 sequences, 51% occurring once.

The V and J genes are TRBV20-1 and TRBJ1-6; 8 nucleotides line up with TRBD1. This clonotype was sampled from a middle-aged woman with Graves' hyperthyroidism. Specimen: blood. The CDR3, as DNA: TGCAGTGCTAGAGATATAGGACAGGGTAATCAGCCTTATAATTCACCCCTCCACTTT. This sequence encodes CSARDIGQGNQPYNSPLHF.